This T cell receptor (beta chain) was sequenced during a study of OX40 agonist ivuxolimab in advanced cancers. In terms of the full investigation: Ivuxolimab, which targeted the costimulatory receptor OX40 (CD134), was an agonistic, fully human IgG2 monoclonal antibody. Intravenous ivuxolimab was administered to patients every 2 weeks at six dose levels: 0.01, 0.1, 0.3, 1.5, 3 and 10 mg/kg. Of the 50 to 55 dose-escalation patients, hepatocellular carcinoma was present in around 20, melanoma in approximately 15, renal cell carcinoma in 9 and head and neck cancer in 9. In the dose-escalation cohort, more than 80% of patients were male, and the mean age was roughly 60 years with a range of roughly 20 to 79. Patients were allowed to have had prior anti-PD-1, anti-PD-L1 or anti-CTLA-4 therapy, and more than 30% of the dose-escalation patients had previously received checkpoint inhibitors. Partial responses occurred in three dose-escalation patients: two with cutaneous melanoma and one with hepatocellular carcinoma. Peripheral TCRbeta sequencing was intended to test whether TCR sequence diversity was altered and clonal T-cell expansion was caused by ivuxolimab. The paper reports the monotherapy dose-escalation portion (N ≈ 50 patients) of the phase I ivuxolimab trial.

The germline V gene sets CDR1 to SGHDT and CDR2 to YYEEEE. Trimmed from V: 2 bases; trimmed from J: 7 bases; junction bases lacking a gene match: 8. Its CDR3 holds 15 amino acids, cysteine through phenylalanine. Only the CDR3 part of the read is kept: 45 bases, read in frame from the first base. Genomic DNA was isolated from the sorted cells so that the TCRbeta CDR3 region could be sequenced. The immunoSEQ Assay was used to sequence the TCRbeta CDR3 regions. TCRdb's version of the immuneACCESS table is confined to in-frame rearrangements and falls short of the full clone set. An unresolved V gene accounts for under half of the shortfall where checked; the remainder is of unknown origin. The table for this sample lists roughly 68,000 clones; roughly nine tenths of them were counted only once. 4% of the sample is in the top ten clones. The trial excluded patients who had a history of autoimmune disease or were on systemic immunosuppression. Peripheral blood for TCR sequencing was collected from all dose cohorts at baseline, on cycle 4 day 1, and on cycle 7 day 1. The samples were taken from a phase I, first-in-human, multicenter, open-label dose-escalation trial of ivuxolimab. Adults with locally advanced or metastatic head and neck squamous cell, hepatocellular, melanoma or renal cell carcinoma were enrolled in the trial. Before TCR sequencing, CD4+ and CD8+ T cells were separately sorted from peripheral blood.

Broader findings and caveats from the paper: Antigen specificity was not determined for the clonally expanded peripheral T cells. After ivuxolimab, CD8+ T cells had more expanded clones than CD4+ T cells on average. Low levels of normalized T-cell clonal expansion were also seen in some nonresponding patients. In the 0.1-3.0 mg/kg groups, partial responders had among the lowest normalized peripheral clonal expansion, particularly in CD8+ T cells. At doses of 0.1 to 3.0 mg/kg, clonal expansion of both CD4+ and CD8+ T cells in blood was seen between baseline and week 6.

Comment on this clone: The target of this receptor is not known. No quality values exist for individual bases; no much larger clone is one base distant.

Rearrangement joined TRBV5-6 to TRBJ1-2; a stretch of 10 junction bases matches TRBD1. The sequence came from an adult with an advanced solid tumor such as melanoma, head and neck, liver or kidney cancer. Sample: CD4+ or CD8+ T cells sorted from blood, taken in a trial of the OX40 agonist ivuxolimab. The DNA sequence is given as TGTGCCAGCAGCTTTTTCGACAGGGGGCTGGGTGGCTACACCTTC. Its protein reads: CASSFFDRGLGGYTF.